This T cell receptor (beta chain) was captured in a study of cytomegalovirus exposure and HLA in healthy donors. The donors were in the roughly 130-subject validation cohort, distinct from the approximately 700-subject first cohort. Remarks on this clone: What it recognizes is unknown.

TCRdb's table, derived via immunoSEQ multiplex PCR, lists solely in-frame clones and lacks some. The table shows under 200,000 clones, with 85% to 90% occurring only once. Study conclusions and caveats: Rarity held for most TCR sequences, but there were some public TCRs that occurred in many donors. The TCR clusters that emerged in the first cohort tended, a later analysis found, to co-occur in the approximately 110 validation repertoires. Reported results showed that the classifier diagnosed cytomegalovirus status with high specificity and sensitivity.

V shed 6 bases and J 0 bases; nucleotides not matched to a gene: 6. The CDR3 has 17 residues. The germline gives CDR1 LNHDA, CDR2 SQIVND (reference sequence). The rearrangement uses TRBV19 and TRBJ1-6, with 9 bases lining up with TRBD1. The material sequenced was PBMCs. This sequence originates from a woman aged 25 to 39 in good health and CMV-seronegative. CDR3 sequence reads: CASRPGQGSSYNSPLHF. The CDR3 coding sequence is TGTGCCAGTAGACCGGGACAGGGAAGCTCCTATAATTCACCCCTCCACTTT.